This TCR beta chain appears in the sequencing data of a study of early T cells in non-severe SARS-CoV-2 infection. The wider study: Bulk RNA isolated from unsorted whole blood underwent sequencing; chains were not paired.

The TCR library protocol was used to attach unique molecular identifiers. These identifiers were attached to individual cDNA molecules. TCRdb re-analysed the 5' RACE reads in MiXCR, keeping a single row per CDR3 protein. The table includes fewer than 120,000 distinct CDR3 sequences, over 9.5% detected once. Germline lookup yields CDR1 MNHNY and CDR2 SVGAGI (reference sequence). V lost 4 bases to trimming and J lost 1 base; unmatched junction nucleotides: 10. CDR3 length: 17 amino acids. This clonotype was counted ten times or more. This rearrangement joins TRBV6-6 to TRBJ2-5; 9 nucleotides line up with TRBD2. This specimen consisted of whole blood, obtained at baseline. The clonotype originates from an adult who was a healthcare worker with PCR-confirmed SARS-CoV-2 infection or an uninfected control (not recorded which). This CDR3 reads CASSSTREGGPQETQYF. In nucleotides, the CDR3 is TGTGCCAGCAGTTCGACGCGGGAGGGAGGGCCCCAAGAGACCCAGTACTTC.